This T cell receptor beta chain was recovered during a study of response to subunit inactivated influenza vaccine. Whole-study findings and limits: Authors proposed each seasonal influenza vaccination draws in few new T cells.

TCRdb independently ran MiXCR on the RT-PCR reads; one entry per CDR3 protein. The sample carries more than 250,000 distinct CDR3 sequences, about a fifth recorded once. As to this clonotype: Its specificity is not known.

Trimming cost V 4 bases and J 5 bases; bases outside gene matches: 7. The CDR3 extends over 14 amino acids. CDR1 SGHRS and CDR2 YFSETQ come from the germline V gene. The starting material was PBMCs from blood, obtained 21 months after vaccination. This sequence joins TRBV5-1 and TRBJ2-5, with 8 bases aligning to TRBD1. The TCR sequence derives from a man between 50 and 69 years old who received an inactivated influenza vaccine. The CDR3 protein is CASSIQGAKETQYF. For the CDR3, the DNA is TGCGCCAGCAGCATTCAGGGGGCGAAGGAGACCCAGTACTTC.